Listed below are T cell receptor beta chains from one sample, sequenced in a study of PD-L1 blockade in urothelial cancer. TCRdb's copy holds only in-frame clones and misses some; the assay was immunoSEQ multiplex PCR. The data hold roughly 95,000 clones, with over 75% observed a single time. Material: PBMCs, obtained around atezolizumab (anti-PD-L1) treatment. Receptors were obtained from a man aged 55-75 years with urothelial cancer. Each CDR3 is given with its conserved first and last residue. D genes are given only for firm matches. Where a row states a size, it is once, few, many or the class of an expanded clone; other rows omit it.

j_gene | abundance | v_gene | d_gene | len | CDR3aa | CDR3nt
TRBJ2-1 | once | TRBV19 | TRBD1 | 13 | CASSMGQGVHEFF | TGTGCCAGTAGTATGGGACAGGGGGTCCATGAGTTCTTC
TRBJ2-7 | - | TRBV5-1 | - | 16 | CASCYRSGQDPVEQYF | TGCGCCAGCTGCTACCGCTCGGGACAAGACCCTGTCGAGCAGTACTTC
TRBJ2-1 | - | TRBV7-9 | - | 14 | CASSHQQQGNEQFF | TGTGCCAGCAGCCACCAACAACAGGGTAATGAGCAGTTCTTC
TRBJ2-3 | - | TRBV9 | TRBD2 | 16 | CASSVVGSGSEDTQYF | TGTGCCAGCAGCGTAGTTGGTAGCGGGAGTGAAGATACGCAGTATTTT
TRBJ2-7 | - | TRBV11-2 | TRBD1 | 15 | CASSLGTGDFYEQYF | TGTGCCAGCAGCTTGGGGACAGGAGACTTCTACGAGCAGTACTTC
TRBJ2-6 | once | TRBV4-1 | TRBD1 | 17 | CASSPFRDRDGANVLTF | TGCGCCAGCAGCCCCTTCCGGGACAGGGATGGGGCCAACGTCCTGACTTTC
TRBJ1-5 | - | TRBV19 | TRBD1 | 15 | CASSTRDRGRQPQHF | TGTGCCAGTAGTACCCGGGACAGGGGGCGTCAGCCCCAGCATTTT
TRBJ2-7 | - | TRBV5-1 | TRBD2 | 16 | CASSKTGLADSYEQYF | TGCGCCAGCAGTAAAACGGGGCTAGCGGACTCCTACGAGCAGTACTTC
TRBJ1-3 | - | TRBV5-4 | - | 17 | CASSPAGGRVSGNTIYF | TGTGCCAGCAGCCCGGCGGGGGGGCGCGTTTCTGGAAACACCATATATTTT
TRBJ2-5 | - | TRBV13 | TRBD1 | 13 | CASSLTGRETQYF | TGTGCCAGCAGCTTGACAGGGCGAGAGACCCAGTACTTC
TRBJ2-3 | - | TRBV30 | - | 15 | CAWSVQDLISDTQYF | TGTGCCTGGAGTGTACAGGATCTCATCTCCGATACGCAGTATTTT
TRBJ1-1 | - | TRBV11-1 | - | 14 | CASSLELMNTEAFF | TGTGCCAGCAGCTTAGAACTGATGAACACTGAAGCTTTCTTT
TRBJ2-1 | - | TRBV18 | TRBD2 | 18 | CASSPPGLAGVFGNEQFF | TGTGCCAGCTCACCACCGGGACTAGCGGGAGTATTTGGCAATGAGCAGTTCTTC
TRBJ1-5 | - | TRBV5-5 | TRBD1 | 17 | CASSPNPGTGEGEPQHF | TGTGCCAGCAGTCCGAATCCCGGGACAGGGGAAGGTGAGCCCCAGCATTTT
TRBJ1-4 | - | TRBV11-2 | - | 13 | CASSPWGGAKLFF | TGTGCCAGCAGCCCCTGGGGGGGGGCGAAACTGTTTTTT
TRBJ2-5 | - | TRBV5-4 | - | 14 | CASSRGQTQETQYF | TGTGCCAGCAGCCGAGGACAGACTCAAGAGACCCAGTACTTC
TRBJ1-3 | - | TRBV10-3 | - | 14 | CAIRPGLTGNTIYF | TGTGCCATCAGGCCGGGACTCACGGGAAACACCATATATTTT
TRBJ1-5 | once | TRBV28 | TRBD1 | 15 | CASSLGQGGNQPQHF | TGTGCCAGCAGTTTGGGACAGGGTGGCAATCAGCCCCAGCATTTT
TRBJ2-3 | - | TRBV7-3 | TRBD1 | 18 | CASSLRGQGAFGTDTQYF | TGTGCCAGCAGCTTACGGGGACAGGGGGCGTTCGGCACAGATACGCAGTATTTT
TRBJ2-5 | - | TRBV5-6 | - | 15 | CASSPTLGDGETQYF | TGTGCCAGCAGCCCGACGCTTGGCGACGGGGAGACCCAGTACTTC
TRBJ2-2 | - | TRBV9 | - | 16 | CASSVVPGVNTGELFF | TGTGCCAGCAGCGTAGTCCCAGGGGTCAACACCGGGGAGCTGTTTTTT
TRBJ2-7 | - | TRBV11-2 | - | 13 | CASSSTGPYEQYF | TGTGCCAGCAGCTCGACAGGCCCCTACGAGCAGTACTTC
TRBJ1-6 | - | TRBV5-1 | TRBD1 | 15 | CASRPPGQGASPLHF | TGCGCCAGCAGGCCACCGGGACAGGGGGCGTCACCCCTCCACTTT
TRBJ1-2 | - | TRBV5-1 | - | 13 | CASSQGNNYGYTF | TGCGCCAGCAGCCAGGGGAATAACTATGGCTACACCTTC
TRBJ2-1 | - | TRBV5-1 | - | 14 | CASSPEIGSDEQFF | TGCGCCAGCAGCCCGGAAATCGGGAGTGATGAGCAGTTCTTC
TRBJ2-5 | many | TRBV25-1 | TRBD2 | 14 | CASGGRGGGETQYF | TGTGCCAGCGGGGGTCGGGGCGGGGGAGAGACCCAGTACTTC
TRBJ2-7 | once | TRBV12-5 | TRBD1 | 14 | CASGWGTGSYEQYF | TGTGCTAGTGGTTGGGGGACAGGATCCTACGAGCAGTACTTC
TRBJ1-2 | - | TRBV6-5 | TRBD1 | 14 | CASRTTGGTGGYTF | TGTGCCAGCAGGACCACAGGGGGCACAGGAGGCTACACCTTC
TRBJ2-7 | - | TRBV4-1 | TRBD2 | 13 | CASSQGLNYEQYF | TGCGCCAGCAGCCAGGGACTAAACTACGAGCAGTACTTC
TRBJ1-1 | - | TRBV5-1 | - | 13 | CASSLAGNTEAFF | TGCGCCAGCAGCTTAGCGGGGAACACTGAAGCTTTCTTT